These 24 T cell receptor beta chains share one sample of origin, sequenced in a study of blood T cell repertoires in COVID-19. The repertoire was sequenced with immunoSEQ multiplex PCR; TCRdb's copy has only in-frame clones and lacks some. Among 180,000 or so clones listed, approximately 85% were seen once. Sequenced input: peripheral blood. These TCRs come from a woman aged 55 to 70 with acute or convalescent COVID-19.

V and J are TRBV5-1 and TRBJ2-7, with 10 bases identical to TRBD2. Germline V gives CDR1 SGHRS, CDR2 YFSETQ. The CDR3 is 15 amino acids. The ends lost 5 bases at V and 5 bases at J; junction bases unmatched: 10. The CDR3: CASRSTGTSVNEQYF. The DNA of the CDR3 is TGCGCCAGCAGGTCTACCGGGACTAGCGTTAACGAGCAGTACTTC.

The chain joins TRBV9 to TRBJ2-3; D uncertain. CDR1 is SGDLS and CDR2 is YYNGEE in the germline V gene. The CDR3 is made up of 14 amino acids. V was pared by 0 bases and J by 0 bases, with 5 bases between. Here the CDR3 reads CASSVGPSTDTQYF. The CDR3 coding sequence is TGTGCCAGCAGCGTAGGTCCAAGCACAGATACGCAGTATTTT. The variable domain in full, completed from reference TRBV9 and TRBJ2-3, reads DSGVTQTPKHLITATGQRVTLRCSPRSGDLSVYWYQQSLDQGLQFLIQYYNGEERAKGNILERFSAQQFPDLHSELNLSSLELGDSALYFCASSVGPSTDTQYFGPGTRLTVL.

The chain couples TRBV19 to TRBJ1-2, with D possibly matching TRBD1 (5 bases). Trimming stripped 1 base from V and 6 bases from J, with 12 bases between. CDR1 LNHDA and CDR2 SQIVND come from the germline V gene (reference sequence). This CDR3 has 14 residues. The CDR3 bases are TGTGCCAGTAGTATAGGCGGCAGGGAAGATGGCTACACCTTC. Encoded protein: CASSIGGREDGYTF.

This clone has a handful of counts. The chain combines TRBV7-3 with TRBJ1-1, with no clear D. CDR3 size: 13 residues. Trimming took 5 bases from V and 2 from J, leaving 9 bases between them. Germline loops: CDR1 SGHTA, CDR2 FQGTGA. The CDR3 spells CASSRGANTEAFF. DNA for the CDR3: TGTGCCAGCAGCCGGGGAGCCAACACTGAAGCTTTCTTT.

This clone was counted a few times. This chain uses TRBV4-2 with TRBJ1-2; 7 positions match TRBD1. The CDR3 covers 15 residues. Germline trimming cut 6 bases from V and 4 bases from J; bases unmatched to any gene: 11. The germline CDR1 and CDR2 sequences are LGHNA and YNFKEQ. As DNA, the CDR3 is TGTGCCAGCAGGGACCTTACGGGACAGATCTATGGCTACACCTTC. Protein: CASRDLTGQIYGYTF.

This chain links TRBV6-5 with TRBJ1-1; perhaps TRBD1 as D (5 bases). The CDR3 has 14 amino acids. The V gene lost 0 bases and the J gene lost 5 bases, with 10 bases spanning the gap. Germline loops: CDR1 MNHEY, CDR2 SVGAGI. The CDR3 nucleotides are TGTGCCAGCAGTTACTCGGAGGGGATGACTGAAGCTTTCTTT. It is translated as CASSYSEGMTEAFF.

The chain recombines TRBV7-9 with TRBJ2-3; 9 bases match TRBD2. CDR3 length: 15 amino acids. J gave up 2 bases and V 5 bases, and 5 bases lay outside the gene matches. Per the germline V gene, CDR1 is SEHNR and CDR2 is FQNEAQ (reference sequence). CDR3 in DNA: TGTGCCAGCAGCGTTAGCGGGAGCGTCACAGATACGCAGTATTTT. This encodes CASSVSGSVTDTQYF. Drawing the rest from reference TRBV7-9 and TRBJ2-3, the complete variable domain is DTGVSQNPRHKITKRGQNVTFRCDPISEHNRLYWYRQTLGQGPEFLTYFQNEAQLEKSRLLSDRFSAERPKGSFSTLEIQRTEQGDSAMYLCASSVSGSVTDTQYFGPGTRLTVL.

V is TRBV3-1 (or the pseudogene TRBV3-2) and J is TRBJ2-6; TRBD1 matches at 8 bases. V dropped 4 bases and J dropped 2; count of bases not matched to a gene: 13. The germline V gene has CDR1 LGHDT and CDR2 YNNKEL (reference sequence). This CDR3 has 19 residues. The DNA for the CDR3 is TGTGCCAGCAGCCCCCGGACAGGGAAAGATATTCCTGGGGCCAACGTCCTGACTTTC. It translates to CASSPRTGKDIPGANVLTF.

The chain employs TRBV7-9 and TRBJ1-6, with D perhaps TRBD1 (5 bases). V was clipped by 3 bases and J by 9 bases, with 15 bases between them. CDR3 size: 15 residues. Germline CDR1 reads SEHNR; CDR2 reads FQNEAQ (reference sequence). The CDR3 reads CASSLQGLVGSPLHF. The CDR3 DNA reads TGTGCCAGCAGCTTGCAGGGTCTCGTCGGTTCACCCCTCCACTTT.

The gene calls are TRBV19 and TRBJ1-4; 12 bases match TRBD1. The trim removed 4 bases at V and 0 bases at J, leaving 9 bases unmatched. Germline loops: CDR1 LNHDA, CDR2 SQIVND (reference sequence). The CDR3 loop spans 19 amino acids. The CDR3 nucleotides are TGTGCCAGTAGTACTCGACCGGGACAGGGGGCTGCAACTAATGAAAAACTGTTTTTT. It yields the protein CASSTRPGQGAATNEKLFF.

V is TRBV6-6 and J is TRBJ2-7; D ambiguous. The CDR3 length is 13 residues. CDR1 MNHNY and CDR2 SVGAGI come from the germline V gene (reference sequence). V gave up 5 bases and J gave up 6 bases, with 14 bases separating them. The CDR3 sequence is CASSPRLFSEQYV. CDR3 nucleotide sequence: TGTGCCAGCAGTCCGCGTTTGTTTTCCGAGCAGTACGTC.

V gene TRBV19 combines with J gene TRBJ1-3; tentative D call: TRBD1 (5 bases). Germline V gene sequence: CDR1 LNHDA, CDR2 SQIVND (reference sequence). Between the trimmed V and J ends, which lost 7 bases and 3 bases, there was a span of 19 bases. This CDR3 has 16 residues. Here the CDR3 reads CASTNSRQSFGNTIYF. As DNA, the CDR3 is TGTGCCAGTACCAACTCGAGACAGTCCTTTGGAAACACCATATATTTT. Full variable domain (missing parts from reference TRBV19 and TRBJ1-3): DGGITQSPKYLFRKEGQNVTLSCEQNLNHDAMYWYRQDPGQGLRLIYYSQIVNDFQKGDIAEGYSVSREKKESFPLTVTSAQKNPTAFYLCASTNSRQSFGNTIYFGEGSWLTVV.

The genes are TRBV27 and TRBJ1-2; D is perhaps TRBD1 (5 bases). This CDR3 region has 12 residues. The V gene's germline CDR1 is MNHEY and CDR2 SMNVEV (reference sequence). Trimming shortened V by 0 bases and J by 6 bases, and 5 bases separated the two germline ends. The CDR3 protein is CASSLSGHGYTF. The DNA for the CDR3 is TGTGCCAGCAGTTTATCGGGGCATGGCTACACCTTC.

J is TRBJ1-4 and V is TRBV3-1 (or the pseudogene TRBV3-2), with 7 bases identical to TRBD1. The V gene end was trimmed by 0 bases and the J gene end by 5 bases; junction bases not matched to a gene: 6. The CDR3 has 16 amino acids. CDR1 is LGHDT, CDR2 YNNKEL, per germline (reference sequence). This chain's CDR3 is CASSQDRGTENEKLFF. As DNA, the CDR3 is TGTGCCAGCAGCCAAGATCGTGGGACAGAGAATGAAAAACTGTTTTTT.

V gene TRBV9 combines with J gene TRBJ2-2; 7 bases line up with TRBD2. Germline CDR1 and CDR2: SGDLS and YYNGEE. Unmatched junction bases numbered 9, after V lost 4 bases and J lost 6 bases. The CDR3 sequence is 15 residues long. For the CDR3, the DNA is TGTGCCAGCAGCCCACCGGGACTACTCGCCGGGGAGCTGTTTTTT. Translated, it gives CASSPPGLLAGELFF.

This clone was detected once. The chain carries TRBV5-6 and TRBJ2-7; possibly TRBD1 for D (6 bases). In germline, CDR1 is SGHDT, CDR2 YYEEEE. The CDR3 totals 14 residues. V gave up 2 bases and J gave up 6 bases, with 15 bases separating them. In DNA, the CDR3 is TGTGCCAGCAGCTTCAGGTACAGGGCGGGCGAGCAGTACGTC. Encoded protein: CASSFRYRAGEQYV.

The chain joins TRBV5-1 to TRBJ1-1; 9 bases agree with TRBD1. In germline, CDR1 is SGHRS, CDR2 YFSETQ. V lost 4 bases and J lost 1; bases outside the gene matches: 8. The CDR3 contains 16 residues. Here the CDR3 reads CASSLLPGQGNTEAFF. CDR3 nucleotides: TGCGCCAGCAGCCTTCTACCGGGACAGGGGAACACTGAAGCTTTCTTT.

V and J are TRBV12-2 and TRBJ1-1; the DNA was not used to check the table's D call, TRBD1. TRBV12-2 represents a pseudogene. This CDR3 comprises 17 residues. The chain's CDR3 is CASRLYNPDRTNTEAFF. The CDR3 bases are TGTGCAAGTCGCTTATACAATCCCGACAGGACTAACACTGAAGCTTTCTTT.

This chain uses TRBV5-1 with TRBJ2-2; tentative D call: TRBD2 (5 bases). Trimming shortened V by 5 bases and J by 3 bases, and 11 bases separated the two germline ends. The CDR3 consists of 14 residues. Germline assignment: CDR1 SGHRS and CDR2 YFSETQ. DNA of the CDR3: TGCGCCAGCAGTCGGGAACGGGACACCGGGGAGCTGTTTTTT. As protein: CASSRERDTGELFF.

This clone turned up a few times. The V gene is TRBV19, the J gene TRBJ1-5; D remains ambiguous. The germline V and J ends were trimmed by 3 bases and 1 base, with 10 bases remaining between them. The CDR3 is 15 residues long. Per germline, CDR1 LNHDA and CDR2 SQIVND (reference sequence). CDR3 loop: CASSMSQISNQPQHF. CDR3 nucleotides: TGTGCCAGTAGTATGAGTCAAATCAGCAATCAGCCCCAGCATTTT. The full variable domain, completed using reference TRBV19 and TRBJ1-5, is DGGITQSPKYLFRKEGQNVTLSCEQNLNHDAMYWYRQDPGQGLRLIYYSQIVNDFQKGDIAEGYSVSREKKESFPLTVTSAQKNPTAFYLCASSMSQISNQPQHFGDGTRLSIL.

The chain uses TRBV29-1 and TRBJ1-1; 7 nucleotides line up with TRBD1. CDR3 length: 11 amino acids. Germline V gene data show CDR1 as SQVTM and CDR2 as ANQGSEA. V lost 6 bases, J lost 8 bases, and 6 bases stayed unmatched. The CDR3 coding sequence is TGCAGCGTACCCTCGACAGGGGAAGCTTTCTTT. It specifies CSVPSTGEAFF.

As DNA, the CDR3 is TGTGCCAGCAGTGAAGCGCAGGCAGAATCATACTATGGCTACACCTTC. This codes for CASSEAQAESYYGYTF. The V and J genes are TRBV6-1 and TRBJ1-2; D is ambiguous. Germline V gene data show CDR1 as MNHNS and CDR2 as SASEGT. The CDR3 consists of 16 residues. Trimming took off 0 bases at V and 3 bases at J, with 14 bases between the two ends.

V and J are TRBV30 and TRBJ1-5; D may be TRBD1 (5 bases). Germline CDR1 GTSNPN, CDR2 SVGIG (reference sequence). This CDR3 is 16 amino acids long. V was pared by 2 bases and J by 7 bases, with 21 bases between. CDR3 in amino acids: CAWSPPRARGGQPQHF. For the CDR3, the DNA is TGTGCCTGGAGTCCCCCTAGAGCCCGGGGGGGACAGCCCCAGCATTTT.

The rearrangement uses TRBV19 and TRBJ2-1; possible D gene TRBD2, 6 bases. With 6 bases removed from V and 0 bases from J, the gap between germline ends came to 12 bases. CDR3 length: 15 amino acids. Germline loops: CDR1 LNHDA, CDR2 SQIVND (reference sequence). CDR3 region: CASRLAVSSYNEQFF. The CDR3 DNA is TGTGCCAGTAGGTTAGCGGTTAGCTCCTACAATGAGCAGTTCTTC.